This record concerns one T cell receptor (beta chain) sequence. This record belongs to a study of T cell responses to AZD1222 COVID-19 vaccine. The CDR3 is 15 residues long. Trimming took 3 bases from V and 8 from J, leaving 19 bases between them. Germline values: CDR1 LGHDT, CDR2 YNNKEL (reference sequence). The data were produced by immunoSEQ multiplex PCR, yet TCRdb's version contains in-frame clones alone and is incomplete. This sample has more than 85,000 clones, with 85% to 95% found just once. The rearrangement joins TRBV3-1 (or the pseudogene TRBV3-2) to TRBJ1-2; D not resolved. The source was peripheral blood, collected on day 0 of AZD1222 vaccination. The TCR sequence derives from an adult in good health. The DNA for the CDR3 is TGTGCCAGCAGCCAGCCCTCCCTAGGGCAGGAGGGCTACACCTTC. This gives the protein CASSQPSLGQEGYTF.